The 17 T cell receptor beta chains presented below share a single source sample, sequenced in a study of identifying expanded T cells in peripheral blood. Clones were read by immunoSEQ multiplex PCR, and TCRdb kept only the in-frame ones, dropping some. The table includes about 52,000 clones, less than 85% detected once. The sequenced sample consisted of blood. All receptors come from a person between 18 and 75 years old in good health.

This chain links TRBV7-2 with TRBJ2-5, with 7 nucleotides matching TRBD2. The germline CDR1 and CDR2 sequences are SGHTA and FQGNSA. Germline trimming cut 5 bases from V and 5 bases from J; bases unmatched to any gene: 8. The CDR3 extends over 14 amino acids. The CDR3 loop is CASSKSGNAETQYF. CDR3 coding DNA: TGTGCCAGCAGCAAGAGCGGGAATGCGGAGACCCAGTACTTC. Using reference TRBV7-2 and TRBJ2-5 for the parts outside the CDR3, the full variable domain is GAGVSQSPSNKVTEKGKDVELRCDPISGHTALYWYRQSLGQGLEFLIYFQGNSAPDKSGLPSDRFSAERTGGSVSTLTIQRTQQEDSAVYLCASSKSGNAETQYFGPGTRLLVL.

V usage is TRBV5-6 and J usage is TRBJ2-1, with D hard to call. The germline gives CDR1 SGHDT, CDR2 YYEEEE. The V and J ends lost 0 bases and 8 bases respectively, with 9 bases between them. This CDR3 has 13 amino acids. CDR3 DNA sequence: TGTGCCAGCAGCTTGGGTCAAATCGATGAGCAGTTCTTC. This gives the protein CASSLGQIDEQFF.

The chain uses TRBV11-2 and TRBJ2-7, with TRBD2 identical over 8 bases. The CDR3 totals 15 residues. J was trimmed by 1 base and V by 5 bases; bases with no gene match: 7. Germline CDR1 is SGHAT and CDR2 is FQNNGV. The CDR3 DNA is TGTGCCAGCAGCCCCAACCGGGGGGGGTCCTACGAGCAGTACGTC. Its translation: CASSPNRGGSYEQYV.

The V and J genes are TRBV11-2 and TRBJ2-2, with 12 bases aligning to TRBD2. This CDR3 has 15 residues. CDR1 and CDR2 (germline): SGHAT, FQNNGV. J gave up 7 bases and V 5 bases, and 5 bases lay outside the gene matches. The CDR3 loop reads CASSLLAGGLGELFF. CDR3 nucleotide sequence: TGTGCCAGCAGCCTCCTAGCGGGGGGGCTCGGGGAGCTGTTTTTT.

This clone was observed a handful of times. The chain is built from TRBV7-9 and TRBJ1-1; no firm D call. The CDR3 totals 12 residues. Germline CDR1 reads SEHNR; CDR2 reads FQNEAQ (reference sequence). With 11 bases removed from V and 3 bases from J, the gap between germline ends came to 13 bases. CDR3 loop: CAAGKSYTEAFF. The CDR3 DNA follows: TGTGCCGCGGGGAAGTCCTACACTGAAGCTTTCTTT.

CDR3 DNA: TGCGCCAGCAGCCCCTATGGGCAGGGGGCCGATGGCTACACCTTC. The encoded protein is CASSPYGQGADGYTF. The chain joins TRBV4-3 to TRBJ1-2; TRBD1 agrees at 8 bases. CDR1 is LGHNA, CDR2 YSLEER, per germline. The CDR3 length is 15 residues. With V trimmed by 4 bases and J by 6 bases, 10 bases remained unmatched.

The chain uses TRBV5-8 and TRBJ2-4; TRBD1 aligns across 10 bases. CDR1 is SGHTS and CDR2 is YDEGEE in the germline V gene. V shed 3 bases, J shed 8 bases, and the junction held 5 bases outside the gene matches. The CDR3 runs to 14 residues. DNA for the CDR3: TGTGCCAGCAGCTCGGGACAGGGGCACGACATTCAGTACTTC. It is translated as CASSSGQGHDIQYF.

This rearrangement joins TRBV6-1 to TRBJ1-1; D uncertain. The length of the CDR3 is 13 residues. V was pared by 7 bases and J by 6 bases, with 15 bases between. Germline values: CDR1 MNHNS, CDR2 SASEGT. For the CDR3, the DNA is TGTGCCAGCATCTCGGGTGGGTGGGCTGAAGCTTTCTTT. It is translated as CASISGGWAEAFF.

This clone has only a few counts. This chain joins TRBV11-3 and TRBJ2-2, with 11 bases fitting TRBD2. Trimming cost V 4 bases and J 7 bases; bases outside gene matches: 11. The CDR3 runs 17 residues. Germline V gives CDR1 SGHNT, CDR2 YENEEA. CDR3 region: CASSSLAGGPYGGELFF. The CDR3 coding sequence is TGTGCCAGCAGCTCCTTAGCGGGAGGGCCTTATGGCGGGGAGCTGTTTTTT.

J is TRBJ2-3 and V is TRBV7-8; D assignment may be TRBD1 or TRBD2 (5 bases each). The germline V gene encodes CDR1 SGHVS and CDR2 FQNEAQ. The CDR3 sequence is 13 residues long. The germline V and J ends were trimmed by 5 bases and 11 bases, with 17 bases remaining between them. In DNA form, the CDR3 reads TGTGCCAGCAGCCCAGGGACCTCTATAGGGCAGTATTTT. Its protein is CASSPGTSIGQYF.

This chain joins TRBV5-1 and TRBJ1-1; 8 bases fit TRBD1. The germline CDR1 and CDR2 sequences are SGHRS and YFSETQ. The CDR3 contains 15 residues. The ends lost 5 bases at V and 0 bases at J; junction bases unmatched: 6. Here the CDR3 DNA reads TGCGCCAGCAGGGGGACAGGAGGTTTGAACACTGAAGCTTTCTTT. Its translation is CASRGTGGLNTEAFF.

V gene TRBV5-1 combines with J gene TRBJ1-5; D gene unclear. CDR1 is SGHRS and CDR2 is YFSETQ in the germline V gene. Deletions cut 0 bases from V and 7 bases from J, with 11 bases between. The CDR3 extends over 14 amino acids. The CDR3 nucleotides read TGCGCCAGCAGCTTGGACGGGCTAAGCCAGCCCCAGCATTTT. It yields the protein CASSLDGLSQPQHF.

The gene calls are TRBV2 and TRBJ1-1, with D possibly TRBD1 on 6 matching bases. The CDR3 spans 13 residues. Germline V gives CDR1 SNHLY, CDR2 FYNNEI. Trimming took off 4 bases at V and 3 bases at J, with 9 bases between the two ends. In nucleotides, the CDR3 is TGTGCCAGCAGTGTTCAGGGGTACACTGAAGCTTTCTTT. Translation gives CASSVQGYTEAFF.

This clone has only one observation. The chain couples TRBV10-2 to TRBJ1-1; no firm D call. This CDR3 is built from 13 residues. Germline V CDR1 and CDR2: WSHSY, SAAADI. Deletions cut 7 bases from V and 0 bases from J, with 9 bases between. The CDR3 DNA is TGCGCCAGCATGACGATCATGAACACTGAAGCTTTCTTT. Translating it yields CASMTIMNTEAFF.

This chain links TRBV7-9 with TRBJ1-2; D is perhaps TRBD1 (5 bases). This CDR3 has 16 amino acids. Germline CDR1 SEHNR, CDR2 FQNEAQ (reference sequence). V shed 5 bases and J shed 2 bases, with 18 bases lying between them. CDR3 bases: TGTGCCAGCAGCCCCTCGGGGGGGATTGTAAACTATGGCTACACCTTC. As protein: CASSPSGGIVNYGYTF.

The rearrangement links TRBV14 to TRBJ1-1, with no clear D. CDR1 SGHDN and CDR2 FVKESK come from the germline V gene. Between the trimmed V and J ends, which lost 0 bases and 0 bases, there was a span of 11 bases. This CDR3 spans 16 amino acids. The CDR3 sequence: CASSQEANIMNTEAFF. The DNA for the CDR3 is TGTGCCAGCAGCCAAGAAGCGAACATCATGAACACTGAAGCTTTCTTT.

This clone was counted at least ten times. The CDR3: CASSSGWGMGNTIYF. In nucleotides, the CDR3 is TGTGCCAGCAGTTCAGGGTGGGGTATGGGAAACACCATATATTTT. The chain links TRBV6-5 to TRBJ1-3; tentative D call: TRBD1 (5 bases). Trimming took off 4 bases at V and 4 bases at J, with 14 bases between the two ends. This CDR3 has 15 residues. Germline lookup yields CDR1 MNHEY and CDR2 SVGAGI.